The 17 T cell receptor beta chains below come from one sample, sequenced in a study of cytomegalovirus exposure and HLA in healthy donors. The repertoire was sequenced with immunoSEQ multiplex PCR; TCRdb's copy has only in-frame clones and lacks some. The table has 150,000 to 200,000 clones, roughly four fifths seen once. Sequences were obtained from PBMCs. The source of these receptors is a woman in her late teens or twenties in good health and CMV-seropositive.

The chain recombines TRBV7-9 with TRBJ1-5; no clear D. CDR3 length equals 14 residues. Trimming took off 5 bases at V and 6 bases at J, with 14 bases between the two ends. Germline V gene lookup returns CDR1 SEHNR and CDR2 FQNEAQ (reference sequence). CDR3 DNA: TGTGCCAGCAGCCATGATGTAGCCAGTCAGCCCCAGCATTTT. This sequence encodes CASSHDVASQPQHF. The entire variable domain, with the rest obtained from reference TRBV7-9 and TRBJ1-5, is as follows: DTGVSQNPRHKITKRGQNVTFRCDPISEHNRLYWYRQTLGQGPEFLTYFQNEAQLEKSRLLSDRFSAERPKGSFSTLEIQRTEQGDSAMYLCASSHDVASQPQHFGDGTRLSIL.

The chain is built from TRBV4-1 and TRBJ2-7; 10 positions agree with TRBD2. V shed 0 bases and J 2 bases; nucleotides not matched to a gene: 10. The CDR3 length is 18 residues. CDR1 is MGHRA and CDR2 is YSYEKL in the germline V gene. CDR3 bases: TGCGCCAGCAGCCAAGATCCAACCTTAGCGGGGGGTACCTACGAGCAGTACTTC. Protein: CASSQDPTLAGGTYEQYF.

The CDR3 DNA reads TGTGCCAGCAGCTTAGTAGACAGGGCTACCTACGAGCAGTACTTC. This translates into CASSLVDRATYEQYF. The rearrangement uses TRBV7-8 and TRBJ2-7; 7 bases are shared with TRBD1. CDR1 is SGHVS and CDR2 is FQNEAQ in the germline V gene. The V and J ends lost 1 base and 2 bases, in that order; junction bases with no gene match: 5. The CDR3 is 15 residues long. The whole variable domain, remainder taken from reference TRBV7-8 and TRBJ2-7, is GAGVSQSPRYKVAKRGQDVALRCDPISGHVSLFWYQQALGQGPEFLTYFQNEAQLDKSGLPSDRFFAERPEGSVSTLKIQRTQQEDSAVYLCASSLVDRATYEQYFGPGTRLTVT.

This clone was seen a single time. The chain couples TRBV4-2 to TRBJ2-3, with 10 bases matching TRBD2. This CDR3 region has 15 residues. The germline gives CDR1 LGHNA, CDR2 YNFKEQ. Trimming at V came to 6 bases and at J to 2 bases, leaving 5 bases not matched to a gene. The CDR3 region has the DNA TGTGCCAGCAGTCCGAGCGGGGGGGTCACAGATACGCAGTATTTT. Amino acids: CASSPSGGVTDTQYF.

This clone was seen once. This chain joins TRBV27 and TRBJ1-1; tentative D call: TRBD1 (5 bases). The CDR3 totals 15 residues. The V gene's germline CDR1 is MNHEY and CDR2 SMNVEV (reference sequence). The ends were cut back, 0 bases at V and 5 bases at J, with 13 bases in the middle. The CDR3 nucleotides are TGTGCCAGCAGTTTATCTTCAGGGTCGGTTACTGAAGCTTTCTTT. Amino acid sequence: CASSLSSGSVTEAFF.

This chain links TRBV7-9 with TRBJ2-3, with D possibly TRBD2 on 6 matching bases. With 0 bases removed from V and 0 bases from J, the gap between germline ends came to 19 bases. CDR1 and CDR2 from the germline V gene are SEHNR and FQNEAQ (reference sequence). The CDR3 loop spans 19 amino acids. In DNA form, the CDR3 reads TGTGCCAGCAGCTTAGCCGGAGGGACTCCCTATTGGAGCACAGATACGCAGTATTTT. Residues: CASSLAGGTPYWSTDTQYF. Together with reference TRBV7-9 and TRBJ2-3, the CDR3 gives the full variable domain: DTGVSQNPRHKITKRGQNVTFRCDPISEHNRLYWYRQTLGQGPEFLTYFQNEAQLEKSRLLSDRFSAERPKGSFSTLEIQRTEQGDSAMYLCASSLAGGTPYWSTDTQYFGPGTRLTVL.

CDR3 bases: TGTGCCAGCTCATATGGGGGGGCTCGGGAGCAGTTCTTC. It encodes CASSYGGAREQFF. The rearrangement uses TRBV5-4 and TRBJ2-1, with TRBD2 as a possible D gene (7 bases). Germline V gives CDR1 SGHNT, CDR2 YYREEE (reference sequence). This CDR3 is 13 amino acids long. With 7 bases removed from V and 10 bases from J, the gap between germline ends came to 18 bases.

CDR3 protein: CASSYSEAGDYEQYF. CDR3 sequence (DNA): TGTGCCAGCAGTTACTCCGAGGCAGGGGACTACGAGCAGTACTTC. V and J are TRBV6-5 and TRBJ2-7; possible D gene TRBD1, 6 bases. CDR1 and CDR2 from the germline V gene are MNHEY and SVGAGI. The CDR3 length is 15 residues. The ends were cut back, 0 bases at V and 3 bases at J, with 12 bases in the middle.

The chain employs TRBV27 and TRBJ2-1; 14 bases align to TRBD2. V lost 6 bases to trimming and J lost 9 bases; unmatched junction nucleotides: 10. The CDR3 consists of 16 residues. Per the germline V gene, CDR1 is MNHEY and CDR2 is SMNVEV (reference sequence). CDR3 region: CASSRPTSGGAGEQFF. In nucleotides, the CDR3 is TGTGCCAGCAGCCGGCCGACTAGCGGGGGGGCGGGTGAGCAGTTCTTC.

The gene calls are TRBV6-1 and TRBJ1-4; D possibly corresponds to TRBD1 (6 bases). Trimming shortened V by 7 bases and J by 8 bases, and 20 bases separated the two germline ends. The CDR3 covers 15 residues. CDR1 and CDR2 (germline): MNHNS, SASEGT. The CDR3 DNA sequence: TGTGCCAGCACCCTCCTACGGGGGGGCGACGAAAAACTGTTTTTT. Its translation is CASTLLRGGDEKLFF.

The rearrangement uses TRBV27 and TRBJ2-5; possibly TRBD1 for D (5 bases). This CDR3 has 13 amino acids. V gave up 4 bases and J gave up 5 bases, with 11 bases separating them. Germline V gives CDR1 MNHEY, CDR2 SMNVEV (reference sequence). The CDR3 DNA follows: TGTGCCAGCAGTTCCCAGGGCTGGGAGACCCAGTACTTC. It specifies CASSSQGWETQYF.

This chain connects TRBV27 to TRBJ2-6, with D possibly being TRBD2 (5 bases). Trimming left V 3 bases short and J 3 bases short, with 12 bases between. This CDR3 spans 16 amino acids. Germline assignment: CDR1 MNHEY and CDR2 SMNVEV (reference sequence). In nucleotides, the CDR3 is TGTGCCAGCAGTTTCCGAGTACGGGATGGGGCCAACGTCCTGACTTTC. As protein: CASSFRVRDGANVLTF.

The rearrangement joins TRBV7-2 to TRBJ1-3; no firm D call. CDR1 and CDR2 from the germline V gene are SGHTA and FQGNSA. V was shortened by 5 bases and J by 3 bases, with 11 bases between the two germline ends. The CDR3 is made up of 14 amino acids. The CDR3 nucleotides are TGTGCCAGCAGCCCGAGACGGGGTGGAAACACCATATATTTT. Translating gives CASSPRRGGNTIYF.

V usage is TRBV6-5 and J usage is TRBJ2-3; 10 bases map to TRBD2. The J segment lost 5 bases and the V segment lost 2 bases, leaving 7 bases of the junction unmatched. Germline-derived CDR1 and CDR2 are MNHEY and SVGAGI. The CDR3 runs to 16 residues. The CDR3: CASSYLSGGALDTQYF. For the CDR3, the DNA is TGTGCCAGCAGTTACCTCAGCGGGGGGGCCTTAGATACGCAGTATTTT.

V usage is TRBV9 and J usage is TRBJ2-3; 9 positions agree with TRBD2. The CDR3 covers 16 residues. V shed 3 bases and J 3 bases; nucleotides not matched to a gene: 8. CDR1 is SGDLS, CDR2 YYNGEE, per germline. CDR3 sequence reads: CASSATIAGETDTQYF. CDR3 DNA: TGTGCCAGCAGCGCGACTATAGCGGGGGAAACAGATACGCAGTATTTT.

This chain connects TRBV27 to TRBJ1-5; D call uncertain. Germline V CDR1 and CDR2: MNHEY, SMNVEV (reference sequence). The germline V and J ends were trimmed by 3 bases and 4 bases, with 7 bases remaining between them. The CDR3 has 13 residues. The CDR3: CASSLGANQPQHF. The CDR3 DNA follows: TGTGCCAGCAGTTTGGGAGCGAATCAGCCCCAGCATTTT.

The chain links TRBV19 to TRBJ2-7, with 7 bases that match TRBD1. CDR3 length equals 16 residues. CDR1 is LNHDA and CDR2 is SQIVND in the germline V gene (reference sequence). The junction had 13 bases not matched to a gene; V was cut back by 6 bases and J by 2 bases. The CDR3 loop is CASSPTNRGRTYEQYF. The DNA for the CDR3 is TGTGCCAGTAGCCCGACGAACAGGGGTAGGACCTACGAGCAGTACTTC.